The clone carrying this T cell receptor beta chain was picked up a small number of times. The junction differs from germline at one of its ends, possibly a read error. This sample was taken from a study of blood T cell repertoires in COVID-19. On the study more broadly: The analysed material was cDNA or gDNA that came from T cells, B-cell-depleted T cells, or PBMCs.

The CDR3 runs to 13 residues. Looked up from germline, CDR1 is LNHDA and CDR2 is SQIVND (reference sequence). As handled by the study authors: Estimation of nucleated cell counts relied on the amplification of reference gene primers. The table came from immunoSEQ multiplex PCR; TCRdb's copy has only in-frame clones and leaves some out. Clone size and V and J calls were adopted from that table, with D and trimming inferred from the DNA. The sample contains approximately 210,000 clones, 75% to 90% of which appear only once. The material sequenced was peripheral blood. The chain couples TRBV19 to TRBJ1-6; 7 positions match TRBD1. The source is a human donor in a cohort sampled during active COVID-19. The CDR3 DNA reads TGTGCCAGTCGACAGGGCTATGATTCACCCCTCCACTTT. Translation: CASRQGYDSPLHF.